The clone carrying this T cell receptor beta chain was seen once. The sample belongs to a study of blood T cell repertoires in COVID-19. Study details: The analysed material was cDNA or gDNA that came from T cells, B-cell-depleted T cells, or PBMCs.

This CDR3 comprises 19 residues. With 0 bases clipped from V and 1 base from J, the junction kept 13 bases outside the gene matches. From germline, CDR1 is SGHRS and CDR2 YFSETQ. In the authors' workflow: Cell counts per sample came from amplifying reference gene primers. Sequencing used immunoSEQ multiplex PCR; TCRdb keeps in-frame clones, though not all of them. V and J calls and clone size are copied from that table; D and trimming were computed from the DNA. The sample comprises a few hundred thousand clones, over 75% of which are singletons, and over 1.5% rests with the top ten. Individuals drawn from 20 to 30 US areas were about 18 to 95 years old.

The sample taken for sequencing was PBMCs or T cells enriched from blood (not recorded which). The receptor was isolated from a woman aged 40 to 50 who had recovered from COVID-19. V usage is TRBV5-1 and J usage is TRBJ1-1; 9 positions match TRBD1. The chain's CDR3 is CASSLGLQGAQRENTEAFF. CDR3 sequence (DNA): TGCGCCAGCAGCTTGGGCCTACAGGGGGCGCAGCGGGAGAACACTGAAGCTTTCTTT.